Given below is one T cell receptor (beta chain) in context. Its antigen is as yet unknown. One entry per CDR3 protein, called by TCRdb with MiXCR from the 5' RACE reads. The data hold a few hundred thousand distinct CDR3 sequences, with just under 20% observed a single time. These data originate in a study of T-cell memory formation after mild COVID-19. There are 11 residues in the CDR3. V lost 0 bases and J lost 18, with 9 bases in between. Germline CDR1 is LGHDT and CDR2 is YNNKEL (reference sequence). General observations from the study: Some clones that responded were present in memory (sampled pre-infection), which suggests cross-reactive memory joined.

The sequenced material came from PBMCs or a T cell subset sorted from them (not recorded which). The V call is TRBV3-1, the J call TRBJ1-6; D gene uncertain. The sequence was obtained from a man aged 18-30 years who had mild COVID-19 (a few samples of this study predate the infection). Cell type and time point are not known. The CDR3 DNA sequence: TGTGCCAGCAGCCAAGAGGGCCGCCACCACTTT. Protein: CASSQEGRHHF.